This T cell receptor (beta chain) came from a study of T cells in Graves' hyperthyroidism and ophthalmopathy. RNA transcripts were the template for amplifying TCR beta CDR3 regions. HTBI primers were the set used in a first-round RT-PCR of the TCR CDR3. TCRdb called the multiplex PCR reads again in MiXCR, with one record for every CDR3 protein. Here the sample spans 360,000 or so distinct CDR3 sequences, 19% being singletons. Over 18 months, lack of ophthalmopathy progression marked Graves' hyperthyroidism as stable. Participants, patients aged 18 to 65, had newly diagnosed hyperthyroidism with a duration under 2 months. This receptor was obtained from a woman aged 18 to 35 with Graves' hyperthyroidism. Sequencing was done on a sample of blood.

The CDR3 protein is CASSERQLYTYGYTF. DNA for the CDR3: TGTGCCAGCAGTGAAAGGCAACTATATACCTATGGCTACACCTTC. This chain connects TRBV2 to TRBJ1-2; D ambiguous. Germline lookup yields CDR1 SNHLY and CDR2 FYNNEI. Between the trimmed V and J ends, which lost 2 bases and 4 bases, there was a span of 14 bases. The CDR3 totals 15 residues.